These 4 T cell receptor beta chains were all obtained from the same sample, sequenced in a study of blood T cells in healthy people across ages. Then a second PCR, running roughly 7 to 11 cycles, was carried out with a sample-barcoded 5' primer and a J-beta primer mix. Via MiXCR, TCRdb re-called the 5' RACE reads, giving one row per CDR3 protein. The sample yields approximately 800,000 distinct CDR3 sequences, 53% seen once. The specimen was blood. The receptors originated from a man older than 75 in good health.

The chain recombines TRBV29-1 with TRBJ2-1, with D maybe TRBD2 (7 bases). CDR1 and CDR2 from the germline V gene are SQVTM and ANQGSEA. V lost 2 bases and J 2 bases, leaving 16 bases between the germline ends. The length of the CDR3 is 16 residues. The CDR3 sequence: CSVETRGRGPYNEQFF. Written as DNA, the CDR3 is TGCAGCGTTGAAACCCGGGGGCGGGGGCCCTACAATGAGCAGTTCTTC.

The rearrangement uses TRBV12-3 or TRBV12-4 and TRBJ1-5; D not certain. This CDR3 region has 13 residues. V was shortened by 8 bases and J by 0 bases, with 8 bases between the two germline ends. This CDR3 reads CASQRVSNQPQHF. The CDR3 coding sequence is TGTGCCAGCCAGCGTGTTAGCAATCAGCCCCAGCATTTT.

V and J are TRBV7-3 and TRBJ1-2, with TRBD1 identical over 7 bases. V gave up 7 bases and J gave up 3 bases; unmatched junction bases: 5. Looked up from germline, CDR1 is SGHTA and CDR2 is FQGTGA. The CDR3 covers 13 residues. CDR3 sequence: CASTRGSDYGYTF. CDR3 nucleotide sequence: TGTGCCAGCACCAGGGGGAGTGACTATGGCTACACCTTC.

The V call is TRBV27, the J call TRBJ1-2; 7 bases map to TRBD1. This CDR3 has 14 amino acids. Germline trimming cut 5 bases from V and 10 bases from J; bases unmatched to any gene: 13. Germline V CDR1 and CDR2: MNHEY, SMNVEV (reference sequence). CDR3 in amino acids: CASSVREGARFYTF. CDR3 DNA: TGTGCCAGCAGTGTGAGGGAGGGGGCGAGGTTCTACACCTTC.